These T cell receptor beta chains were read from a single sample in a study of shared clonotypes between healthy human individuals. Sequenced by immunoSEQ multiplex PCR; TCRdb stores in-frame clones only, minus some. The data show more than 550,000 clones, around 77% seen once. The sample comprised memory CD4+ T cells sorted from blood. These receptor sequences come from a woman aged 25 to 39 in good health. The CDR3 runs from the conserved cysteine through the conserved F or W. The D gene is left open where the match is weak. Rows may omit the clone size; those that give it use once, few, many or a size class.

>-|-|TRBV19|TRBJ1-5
CAGGRDLGQPQHF
TGTGCCGGGGGCAGGGACCTCGGTCAGCCCCAGCATTTT
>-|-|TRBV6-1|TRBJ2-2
CASSPTGNTGELFF
TGTGCCAGCAGCCCCACAGGGAACACCGGGGAGCTGTTTTTT
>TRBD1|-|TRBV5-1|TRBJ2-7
CASTLGDRDSNEQYF
TGCGCCAGCACCTTGGGGGACAGGGATTCAAACGAGCAGTACTTC
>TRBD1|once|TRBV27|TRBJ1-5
CASRETGSGNQPQHF
TGTGCCAGCAGGGAGACAGGGTCGGGCAATCAGCCCCAGCATTTT
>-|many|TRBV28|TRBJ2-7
CASRFPTGSKQYF
TGTGCCAGCAGGTTTCCTACAGGGTCGAAGCAGTACTTC
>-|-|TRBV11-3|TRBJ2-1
CASSSPGVNEQFF
TGTGCCAGCAGCTCGCCGGGGGTAAATGAGCAGTTCTTC
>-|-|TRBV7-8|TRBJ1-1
CASSLTAGYGTEAFF
TGTGCCAGCAGCCTGACGGCCGGGTACGGCACTGAAGCTTTCTTT
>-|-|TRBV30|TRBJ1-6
CAWSPRGLGSPLHF
TGTGCCTGGAGCCCTCGGGGGCTAGGTTCACCCCTCCACTTT
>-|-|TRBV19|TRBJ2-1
CASSFAGHSYNEQFF
TGTGCCAGTAGTTTTGCGGGACACTCCTACAATGAGCAGTTCTTC
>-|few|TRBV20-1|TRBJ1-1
CSARKQGEAFF
TGCAGTGCTAGAAAACAGGGTGAAGCTTTCTTT
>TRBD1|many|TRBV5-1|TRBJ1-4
CASSTRTGIEEKLFF
TGCGCCAGCAGCACCCGGACAGGGATTGAAGAAAAACTGTTTTTT
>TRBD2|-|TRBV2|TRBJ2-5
CASSGGLAGGPQETQYF
TGTGCCAGCAGTGGAGGACTAGCGGGAGGGCCTCAAGAGACCCAGTACTTC
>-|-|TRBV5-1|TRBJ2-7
CASSSSGTTYEQYF
TGCGCCAGCAGCTCCTCGGGGACAACCTACGAGCAGTACTTC
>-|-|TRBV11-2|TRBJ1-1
CASRPVRGRTEAFF
TGTGCCAGCAGGCCCGTGCGGGGGCGCACTGAAGCTTTCTTT